This T cell receptor beta chain originates from a study of cytomegalovirus exposure and HLA in healthy donors. PCR involved 60 Vbeta and 13 Jbeta primers. TCRdb keeps only in-frame clones here, not all; method: immunoSEQ multiplex PCR. There are about 90,000 clones in the sample; 70% to 80% occur only once, and around 0.53% lies in the top ten. Broader study findings: One cluster of highly shared sequence variants probably arose as a sequencing artifact.

Sampled while nominally healthy, donors likely had unrecorded immune exposures. As to this clone: What it binds is not known.

The V gene's germline CDR1 is SGHTS and CDR2 YDEGEE. Unmatched junction bases numbered 7, after V lost 2 bases and J lost 2 bases. The CDR3 runs to 16 residues. This receptor was obtained from a man aged 30 to 39 in good health and CMV-seronegative. This rearrangement joins TRBV5-8 to TRBJ1-2; 9 nucleotides match TRBD1. The sample consisted of PBMCs. The CDR3 loop reads CASSLQGARSNYGYTF. Written as DNA, the CDR3 is TGTGCCAGCAGCTTACAGGGGGCGCGATCAAACTATGGCTACACCTTC.